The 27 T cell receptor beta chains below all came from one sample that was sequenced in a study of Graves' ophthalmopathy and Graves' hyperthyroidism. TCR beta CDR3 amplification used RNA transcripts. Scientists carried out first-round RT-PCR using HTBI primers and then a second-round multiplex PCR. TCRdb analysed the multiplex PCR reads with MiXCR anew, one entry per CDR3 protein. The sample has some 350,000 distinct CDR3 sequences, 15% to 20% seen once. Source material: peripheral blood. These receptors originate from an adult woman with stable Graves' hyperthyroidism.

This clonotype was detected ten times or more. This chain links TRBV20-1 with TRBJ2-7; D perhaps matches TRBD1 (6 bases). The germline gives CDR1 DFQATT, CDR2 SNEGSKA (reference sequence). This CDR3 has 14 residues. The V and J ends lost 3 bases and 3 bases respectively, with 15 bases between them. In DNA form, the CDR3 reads TGCAGTGCTAGGGAGTCAGGGGATAGCTACGAGCAGTACTTC. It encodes CSARESGDSYEQYF.

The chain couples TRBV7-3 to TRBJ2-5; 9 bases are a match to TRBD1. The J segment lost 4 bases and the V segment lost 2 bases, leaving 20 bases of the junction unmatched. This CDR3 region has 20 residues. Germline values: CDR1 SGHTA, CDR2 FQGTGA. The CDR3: CASSLPLNTQTGGRIETQYF. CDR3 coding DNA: TGTGCCAGCAGCTTACCGTTAAACACCCAGACAGGGGGGAGAATAGAGACCCAGTACTTC.

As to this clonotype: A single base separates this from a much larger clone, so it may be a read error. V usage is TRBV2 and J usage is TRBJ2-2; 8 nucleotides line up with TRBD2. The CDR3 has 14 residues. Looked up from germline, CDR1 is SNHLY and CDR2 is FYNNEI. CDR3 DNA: TGTGCCAACAGTGAAACTAGCGGCACCGGGGAGCTGTTTTTT. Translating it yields CANSETSGTGELFF.

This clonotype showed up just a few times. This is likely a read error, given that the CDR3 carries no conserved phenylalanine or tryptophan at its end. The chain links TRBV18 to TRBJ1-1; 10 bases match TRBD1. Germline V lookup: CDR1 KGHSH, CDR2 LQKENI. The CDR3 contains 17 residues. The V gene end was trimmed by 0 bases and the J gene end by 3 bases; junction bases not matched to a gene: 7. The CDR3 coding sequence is TGTGCCAGCTCACCACCGAGACAGGGGGCCATGGACACTGAAGCTTTCGTT. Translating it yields CASSPPRQGAMDTEAFV.

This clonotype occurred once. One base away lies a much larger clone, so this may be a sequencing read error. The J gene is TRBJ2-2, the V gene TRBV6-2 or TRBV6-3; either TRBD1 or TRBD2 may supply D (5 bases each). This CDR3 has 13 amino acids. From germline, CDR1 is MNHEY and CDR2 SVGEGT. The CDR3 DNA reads TGTGCCAGCAGCCAGGGATCGGCCGGGGAGCCGTTTTTT. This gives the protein CASSQGSAGEPFF.

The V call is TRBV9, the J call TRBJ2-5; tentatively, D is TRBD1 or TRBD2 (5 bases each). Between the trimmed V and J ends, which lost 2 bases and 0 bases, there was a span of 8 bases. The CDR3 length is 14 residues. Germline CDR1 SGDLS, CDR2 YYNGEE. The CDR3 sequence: CASSVWGNQETQYF. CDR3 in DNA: TGTGCCAGCAGCGTTTGGGGGAACCAAGAGACCCAGTACTTC.

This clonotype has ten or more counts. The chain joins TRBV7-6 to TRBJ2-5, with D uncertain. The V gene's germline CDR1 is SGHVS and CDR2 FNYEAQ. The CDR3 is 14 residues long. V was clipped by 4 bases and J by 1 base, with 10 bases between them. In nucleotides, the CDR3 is TGTGCCAGCAGCTCCCTCCGGAGCCAAGAGACCCAGTACTTC. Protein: CASSSLRSQETQYF.

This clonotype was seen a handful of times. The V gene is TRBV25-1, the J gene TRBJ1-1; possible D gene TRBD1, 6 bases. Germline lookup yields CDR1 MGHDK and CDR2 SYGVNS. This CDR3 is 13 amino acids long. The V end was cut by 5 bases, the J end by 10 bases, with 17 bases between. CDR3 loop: CASSPLRGARAFF. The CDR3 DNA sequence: TGTGCCAGCAGTCCCTTGCGGGGGGCGCGAGCTTTCTTT.

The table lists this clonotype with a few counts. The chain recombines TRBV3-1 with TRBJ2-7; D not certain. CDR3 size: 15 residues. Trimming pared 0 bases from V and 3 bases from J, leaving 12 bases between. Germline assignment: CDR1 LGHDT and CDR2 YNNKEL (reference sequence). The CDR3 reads CASSQDPASFYEQYF. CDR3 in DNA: TGTGCCAGCAGCCAAGATCCAGCGAGCTTCTACGAGCAGTACTTC.

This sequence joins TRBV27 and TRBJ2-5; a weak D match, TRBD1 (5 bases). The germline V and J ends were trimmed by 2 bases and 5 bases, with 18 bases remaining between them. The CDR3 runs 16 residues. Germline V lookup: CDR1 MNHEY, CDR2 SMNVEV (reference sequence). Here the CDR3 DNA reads TGTGCCAGCAGTTTAAGATGGGGCCTAAGGAAGGAGACCCAGTACTTC. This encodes CASSLRWGLRKETQYF.

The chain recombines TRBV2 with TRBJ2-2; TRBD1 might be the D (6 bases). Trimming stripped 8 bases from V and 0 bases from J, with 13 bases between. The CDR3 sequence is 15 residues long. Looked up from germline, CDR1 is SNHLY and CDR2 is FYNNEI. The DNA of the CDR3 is TGTGCCAGCGTTCGGGACACCACGAACACCGGGGAGCTGTTTTTT. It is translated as CASVRDTTNTGELFF.

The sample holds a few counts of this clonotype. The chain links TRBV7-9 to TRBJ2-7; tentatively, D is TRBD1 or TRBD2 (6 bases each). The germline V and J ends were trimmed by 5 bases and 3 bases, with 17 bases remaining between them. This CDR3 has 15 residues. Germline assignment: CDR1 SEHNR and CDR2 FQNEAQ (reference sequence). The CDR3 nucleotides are TGTGCCAGCAGCCCGACGCGGAGGGGGAACTACGAGCAGTACTTC. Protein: CASSPTRRGNYEQYF.

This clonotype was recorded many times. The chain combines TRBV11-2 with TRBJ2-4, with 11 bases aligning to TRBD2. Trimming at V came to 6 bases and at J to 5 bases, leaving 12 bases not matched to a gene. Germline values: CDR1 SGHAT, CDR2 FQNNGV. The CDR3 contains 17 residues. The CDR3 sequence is CASRTGPSGRFENIQYF. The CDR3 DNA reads TGTGCCAGCAGAACAGGCCCTAGCGGGAGGTTTGAAAACATTCAGTACTTC.

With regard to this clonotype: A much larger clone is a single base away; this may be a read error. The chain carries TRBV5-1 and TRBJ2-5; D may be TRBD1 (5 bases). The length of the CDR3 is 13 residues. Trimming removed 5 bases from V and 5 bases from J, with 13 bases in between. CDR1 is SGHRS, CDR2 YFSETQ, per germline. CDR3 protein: CASRPGAAETQYF. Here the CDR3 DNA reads TGCGCCAGCAGGCCTGGGGCGGCGGAGACCCAGTACTTC. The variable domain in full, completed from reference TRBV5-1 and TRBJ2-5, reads KAGVTQTPRYLIKTRGQQVTLSCSPISGHRSVSWYQQTPGQGLQFLFEYFSETQRNKGNFPGRFSGRQFSNSRSEMNVSTLELGDSALYLCASRPGAAETQYFGPGTRLLVL.

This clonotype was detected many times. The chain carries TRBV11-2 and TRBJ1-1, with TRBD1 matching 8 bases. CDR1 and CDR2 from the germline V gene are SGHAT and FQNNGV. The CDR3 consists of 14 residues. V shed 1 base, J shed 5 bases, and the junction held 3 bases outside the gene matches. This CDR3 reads CASSLAGGDTEAFF. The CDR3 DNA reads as TGTGCCAGCAGCTTAGCAGGGGGCGATACTGAAGCTTTCTTT.

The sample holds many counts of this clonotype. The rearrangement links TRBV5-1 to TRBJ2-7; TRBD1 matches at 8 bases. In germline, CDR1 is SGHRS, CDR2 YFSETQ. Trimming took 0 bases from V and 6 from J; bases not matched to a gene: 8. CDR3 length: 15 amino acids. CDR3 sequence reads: CASSLDPTGVREQYF. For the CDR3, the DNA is TGCGCCAGCAGCTTGGACCCGACAGGGGTTCGCGAGCAGTACTTC. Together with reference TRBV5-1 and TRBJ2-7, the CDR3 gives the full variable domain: KAGVTQTPRYLIKTRGQQVTLSCSPISGHRSVSWYQQTPGQGLQFLFEYFSETQRNKGNFPGRFSGRQFSNSRSEMNVSTLELGDSALYLCASSLDPTGVREQYFGPGTRLTVT.

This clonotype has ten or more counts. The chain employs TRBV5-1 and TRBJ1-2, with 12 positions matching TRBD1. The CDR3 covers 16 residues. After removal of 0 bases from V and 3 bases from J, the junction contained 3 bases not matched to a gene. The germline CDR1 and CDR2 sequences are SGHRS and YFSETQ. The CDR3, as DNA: TGCGCCAGCAGCTTGGGGGACAGGGGGCCCTACTATGGCTACACCTTC. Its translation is CASSLGDRGPYYGYTF.

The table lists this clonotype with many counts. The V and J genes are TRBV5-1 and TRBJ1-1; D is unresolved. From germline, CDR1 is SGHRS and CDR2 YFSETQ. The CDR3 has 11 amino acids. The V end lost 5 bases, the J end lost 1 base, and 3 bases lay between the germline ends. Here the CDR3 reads CASSGNTEAFF. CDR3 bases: TGCGCCAGCAGTGGGAACACTGAAGCTTTCTTT.

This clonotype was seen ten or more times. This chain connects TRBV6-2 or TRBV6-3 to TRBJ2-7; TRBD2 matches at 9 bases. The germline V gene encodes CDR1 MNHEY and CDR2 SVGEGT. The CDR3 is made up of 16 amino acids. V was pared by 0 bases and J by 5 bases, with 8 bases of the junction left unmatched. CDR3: CASSYSRLAGSDEQYF. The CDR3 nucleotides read TGTGCCAGCAGTTACTCTCGGCTAGCGGGATCTGACGAGCAGTACTTC.

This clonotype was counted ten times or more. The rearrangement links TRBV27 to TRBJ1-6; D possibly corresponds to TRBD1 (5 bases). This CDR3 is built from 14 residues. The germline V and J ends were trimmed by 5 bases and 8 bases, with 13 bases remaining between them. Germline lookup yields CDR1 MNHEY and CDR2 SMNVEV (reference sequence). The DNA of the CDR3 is TGTGCCAGCAGTGCCCGGGGCAGCGATTCACCCCTCCACTTT. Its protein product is CASSARGSDSPLHF.

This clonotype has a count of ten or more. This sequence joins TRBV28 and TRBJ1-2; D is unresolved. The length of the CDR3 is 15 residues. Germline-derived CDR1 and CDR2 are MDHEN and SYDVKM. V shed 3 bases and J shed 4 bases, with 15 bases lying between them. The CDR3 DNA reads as TGTGCCAGCAGTTTCGGTCCTCCGGACGTCTATGGCTACACCTTC. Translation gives CASSFGPPDVYGYTF.

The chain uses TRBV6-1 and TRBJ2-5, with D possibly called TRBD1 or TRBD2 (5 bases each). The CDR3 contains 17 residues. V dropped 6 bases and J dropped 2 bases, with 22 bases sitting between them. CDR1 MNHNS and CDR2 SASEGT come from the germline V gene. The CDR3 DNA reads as TGTGCCAGCAGACCCTCCACCCCGGGACGCCTTCAAGAGACCCAGTACTTC. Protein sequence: CASRPSTPGRLQETQYF.

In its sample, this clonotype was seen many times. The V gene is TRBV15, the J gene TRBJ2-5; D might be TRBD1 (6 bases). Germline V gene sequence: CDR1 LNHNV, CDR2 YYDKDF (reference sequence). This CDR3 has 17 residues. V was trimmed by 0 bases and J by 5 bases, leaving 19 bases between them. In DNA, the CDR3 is TGTGCCACCAGCAGAGATCTCTCGCCACAGGGTGGGGAGACCCAGTACTTC. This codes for CATSRDLSPQGGETQYF.

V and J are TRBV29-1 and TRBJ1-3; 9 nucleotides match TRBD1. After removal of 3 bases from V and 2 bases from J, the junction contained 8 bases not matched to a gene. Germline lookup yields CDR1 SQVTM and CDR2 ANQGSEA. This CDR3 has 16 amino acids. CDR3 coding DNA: TGCAGCGTTGAGCCAAGGGACAGGGATCCTGGAAACACCATATATTTT. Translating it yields CSVEPRDRDPGNTIYF.

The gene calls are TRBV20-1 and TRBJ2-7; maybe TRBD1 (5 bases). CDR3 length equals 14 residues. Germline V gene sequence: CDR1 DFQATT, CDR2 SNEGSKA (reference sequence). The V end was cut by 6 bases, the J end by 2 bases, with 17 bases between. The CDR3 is CSAGDGHLTYEQYF. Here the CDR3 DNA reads TGCAGTGCAGGTGACGGACATCTGACCTACGAGCAGTACTTC.

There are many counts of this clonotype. In DNA, the CDR3 is TGCAGTGCCTACCGCTTGGAGGGTTACTATGGCTACACCTTC. It yields the protein CSAYRLEGYYGYTF. The V and J genes are TRBV20-1 and TRBJ1-2, with unresolved D. Trimming shortened V by 6 bases and J by 3 bases, and 17 bases separated the two germline ends. This CDR3 contains 14 residues. Per germline, CDR1 DFQATT and CDR2 SNEGSKA (reference sequence).

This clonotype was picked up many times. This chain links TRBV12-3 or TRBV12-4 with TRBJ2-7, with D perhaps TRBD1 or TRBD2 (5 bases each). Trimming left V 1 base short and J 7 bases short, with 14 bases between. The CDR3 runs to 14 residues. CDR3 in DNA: TGTGCCAGCAGTTTAGAGGTTCCTGGGGGTGAGCAGTACTTC. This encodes CASSLEVPGGEQYF.